This T cell receptor (beta chain) was documented in a study of T-cell reconstitution after alpha-beta-depleted transplantation in children. Unique molecular identifiers were incorporated into the prepared TCRbeta library. TCRdb ran MiXCR on the PCR reads and lists one entry per CDR3 protein. There are about 500,000 distinct CDR3 sequences in the sample; 30% to 35% occur only once, and roughly 2.5% lies in the top ten. Germline CDR1 and CDR2: SGHVS and FQNEAQ. The CDR3 runs 15 residues. The trim removed 4 bases at V and 6 bases at J, leaving 6 bases unmatched. V is TRBV7-8 and J is TRBJ2-1, with 10 bases aligning to TRBD1. This sequence originates from a human donor who donated a stem cell graft to a child with aplastic anemia. The sample in question was PBMCs from the stem cell graft donor, obtained from the stem cell graft. This chain's CDR3 is CASSSRDRGRNEQFF. The CDR3 bases are TGTGCCAGCAGCTCCAGGGACAGGGGACGCAATGAGCAGTTCTTC. Combining the CDR3 with reference TRBV7-8 and TRBJ2-1 gives the whole variable domain GAGVSQSPRYKVAKRGQDVALRCDPISGHVSLFWYQQALGQGPEFLTYFQNEAQLDKSGLPSDRFFAERPEGSVSTLKIQRTQQEDSAVYLCASSSRDRGRNEQFFGPGTRLTVL.